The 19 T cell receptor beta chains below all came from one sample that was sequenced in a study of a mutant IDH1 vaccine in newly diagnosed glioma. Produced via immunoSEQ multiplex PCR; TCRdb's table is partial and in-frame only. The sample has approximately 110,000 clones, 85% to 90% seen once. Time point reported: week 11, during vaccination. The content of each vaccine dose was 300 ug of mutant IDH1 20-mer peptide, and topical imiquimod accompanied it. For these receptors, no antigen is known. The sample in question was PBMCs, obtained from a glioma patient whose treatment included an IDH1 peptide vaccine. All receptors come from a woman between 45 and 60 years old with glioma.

CDR3 in amino acids: CASNRQDENIQYF. The CDR3, as DNA: TGTGCCAGTAACAGACAGGATGAAAACATTCAGTACTTC. The chain combines TRBV19 with TRBJ2-4; TRBD1 might be the D (6 bases). This CDR3 comprises 13 residues. CDR1 and CDR2 from the germline V gene are LNHDA and SQIVND (reference sequence). The germline V and J ends were trimmed by 7 bases and 5 bases, with 12 bases remaining between them. Filled out from reference TRBV19 and TRBJ2-4, the complete variable domain reads DGGITQSPKYLFRKEGQNVTLSCEQNLNHDAMYWYRQDPGQGLRLIYYSQIVNDFQKGDIAEGYSVSREKKESFPLTVTSAQKNPTAFYLCASNRQDENIQYFGAGTRLSVL.

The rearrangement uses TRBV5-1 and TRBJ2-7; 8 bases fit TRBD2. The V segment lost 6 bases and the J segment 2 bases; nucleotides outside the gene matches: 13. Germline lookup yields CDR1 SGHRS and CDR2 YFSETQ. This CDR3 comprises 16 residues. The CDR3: CASTSNPSGHTYEQYF. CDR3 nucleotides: TGCGCCAGCACATCCAACCCTAGCGGGCATACCTACGAGCAGTACTTC.

In DNA form, the CDR3 reads TGTGCCAGCAGCTTGGAGGCTGCGTCGAACACTGAAGCTTTCTTT. It translates to CASSLEAASNTEAFF. The rearrangement uses TRBV7-3 and TRBJ1-1; no reliable D call. Trimming cost V 3 bases and J 1 base, with 12 bases left between them. CDR1 and CDR2 from the germline V gene are SGHTA and FQGTGA. This CDR3 is 15 amino acids long.

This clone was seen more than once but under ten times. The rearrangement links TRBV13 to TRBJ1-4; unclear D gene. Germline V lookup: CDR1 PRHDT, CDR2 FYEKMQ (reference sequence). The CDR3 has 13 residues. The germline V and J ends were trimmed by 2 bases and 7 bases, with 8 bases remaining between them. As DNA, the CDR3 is TGTGCCAGCAGCTTAAATCTTGTTGAAAAACTGTTTTTT. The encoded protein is CASSLNLVEKLFF. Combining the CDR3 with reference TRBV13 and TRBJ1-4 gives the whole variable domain AAGVIQSPRHLIKEKRETATLKCYPIPRHDTVYWYQQGPGQDPQFLISFYEKMQSDKGSIPDRFSAQQFSDYHSELNMSSLELGDSALYFCASSLNLVEKLFFGSGTQLSVL.

This CDR3 is CASSPRGQGIRNTIYF. CDR3 coding DNA: TGTGCCAGCAGCCCAAGGGGGCAGGGGATCAGGAACACCATATATTTT. The chain uses TRBV7-2 and TRBJ1-3; the match to TRBD1 covers 7 bases. The J segment lost 7 bases and the V segment lost 5 bases, leaving 14 bases of the junction unmatched. This CDR3 contains 16 residues. CDR1 and CDR2 from the germline V gene are SGHTA and FQGNSA.

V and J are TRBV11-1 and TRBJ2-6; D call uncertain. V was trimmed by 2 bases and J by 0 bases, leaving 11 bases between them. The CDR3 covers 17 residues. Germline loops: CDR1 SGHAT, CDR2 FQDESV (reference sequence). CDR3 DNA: TGTGCCAGCAGCTTAAGTACCTTCAGCTCTGGGGCCAACGTCCTGACTTTC. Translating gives CASSLSTFSSGANVLTF.

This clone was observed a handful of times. CDR3 amino acids: CAWSVLAGGPGELFF. The CDR3 bases are TGTGCCTGGAGTGTACTAGCGGGAGGGCCCGGGGAGCTGTTTTTT. This chain uses TRBV30 with TRBJ2-2, with TRBD2 identical over 13 bases. The CDR3 totals 15 residues. V lost 0 bases to trimming and J lost 6 bases; unmatched junction nucleotides: 1. Per the germline V gene, CDR1 is GTSNPN and CDR2 is SVGIG (reference sequence).

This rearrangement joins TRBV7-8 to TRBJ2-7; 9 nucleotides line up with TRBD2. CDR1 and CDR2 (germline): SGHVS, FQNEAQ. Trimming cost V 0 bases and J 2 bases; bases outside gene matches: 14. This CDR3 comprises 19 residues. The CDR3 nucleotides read TGTGCCAGCAGCTTAGCGCCCCACCCCCAACTAGCGGGCGCCTACGAGCAGTACTTC. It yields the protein CASSLAPHPQLAGAYEQYF.

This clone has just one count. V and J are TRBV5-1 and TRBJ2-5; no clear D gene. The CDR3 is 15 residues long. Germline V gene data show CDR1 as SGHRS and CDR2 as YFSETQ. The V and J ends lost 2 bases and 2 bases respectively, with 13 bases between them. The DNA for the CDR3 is TGCGCCAGCAGCTTAATGCGGAATTATCAAGAGACCCAGTACTTC. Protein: CASSLMRNYQETQYF.

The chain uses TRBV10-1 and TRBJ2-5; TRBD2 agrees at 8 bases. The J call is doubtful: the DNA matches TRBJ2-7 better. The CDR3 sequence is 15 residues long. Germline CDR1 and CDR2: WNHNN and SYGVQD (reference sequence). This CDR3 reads CASSEGFAGGYEQYF. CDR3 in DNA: TGCGCCAGCAGTGAAGGATTTGCGGGGGGCTACGAGCAGTACTTC.

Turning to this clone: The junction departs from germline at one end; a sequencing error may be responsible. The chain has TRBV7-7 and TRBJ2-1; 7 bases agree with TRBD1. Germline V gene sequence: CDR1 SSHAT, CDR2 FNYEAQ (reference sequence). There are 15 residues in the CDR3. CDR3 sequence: CASSLGQTSYNEQFF. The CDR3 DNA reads TGTGCTAGCAGCCTGGGACAGACTTCCTACAATGAGCAGTTCTTC.

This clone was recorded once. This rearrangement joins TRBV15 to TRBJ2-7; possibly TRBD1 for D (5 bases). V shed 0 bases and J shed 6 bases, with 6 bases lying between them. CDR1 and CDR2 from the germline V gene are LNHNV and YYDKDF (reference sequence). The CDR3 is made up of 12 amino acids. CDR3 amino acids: CATSRDRVEQYF. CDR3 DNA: TGTGCCACCAGCAGAGACAGGGTCGAGCAGTACTTC.

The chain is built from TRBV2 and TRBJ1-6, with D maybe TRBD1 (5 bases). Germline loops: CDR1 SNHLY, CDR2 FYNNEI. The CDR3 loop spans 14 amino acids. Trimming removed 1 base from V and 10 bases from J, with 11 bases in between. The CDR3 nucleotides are TGTGCCAGCAGTGAAGAGCAGGGAAACTCACCCCTCCACTTT. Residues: CASSEEQGNSPLHF.

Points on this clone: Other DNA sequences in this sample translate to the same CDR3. Here the CDR3 reads CASSLGANQPQHF. The CDR3 bases are TGTGCCAGCAGCTTAGGAGCCAATCAGCCCCAGCATTTT. The chain joins TRBV7-9 to TRBJ1-5; no reliable D call. Trimming removed 1 base at V and 3 bases at J, with 4 bases between. The CDR3 totals 13 residues. Germline assignment: CDR1 SEHNR and CDR2 FQNEAQ (reference sequence). The whole variable domain, filled in from reference TRBV7-9 and TRBJ1-5, reads DTGVSQNPRHKITKRGQNVTFRCDPISEHNRLYWYRQTLGQGPEFLTYFQNEAQLEKSRLLSDRFSAERPKGSFSTLEIQRTEQGDSAMYLCASSLGANQPQHFGDGTRLSIL.

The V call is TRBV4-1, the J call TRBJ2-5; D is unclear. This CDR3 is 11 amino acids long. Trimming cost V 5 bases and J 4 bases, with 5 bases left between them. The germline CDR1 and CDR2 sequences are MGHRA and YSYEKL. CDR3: CASSSAETQYF. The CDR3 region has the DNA TGCGCCAGCAGCTCCGCAGAGACCCAGTACTTC.

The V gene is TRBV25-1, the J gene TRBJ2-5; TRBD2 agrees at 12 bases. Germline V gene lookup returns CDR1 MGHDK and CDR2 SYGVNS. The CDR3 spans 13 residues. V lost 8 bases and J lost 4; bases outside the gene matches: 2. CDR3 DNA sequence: TGTGCCAGCTTGGGACTAGCGGGAGAGACCCAGTACTTC. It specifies CASLGLAGETQYF.

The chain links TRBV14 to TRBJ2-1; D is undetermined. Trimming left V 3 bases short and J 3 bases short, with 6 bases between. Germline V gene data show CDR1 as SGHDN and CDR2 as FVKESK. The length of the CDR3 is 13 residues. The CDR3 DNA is TGTGCCAGCAGCCAGTTCCTCTACAATGAGCAGTTCTTC. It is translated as CASSQFLYNEQFF.

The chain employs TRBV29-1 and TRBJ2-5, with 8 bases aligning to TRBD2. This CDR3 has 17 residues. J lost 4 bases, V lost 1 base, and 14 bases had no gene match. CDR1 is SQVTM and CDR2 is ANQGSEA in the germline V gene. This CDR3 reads CSVEGSGSGKSLETQYF. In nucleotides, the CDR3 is TGCAGCGTTGAAGGGTCGGGTAGCGGGAAATCCTTAGAGACCCAGTACTTC. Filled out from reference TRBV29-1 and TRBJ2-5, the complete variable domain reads SAVISQKPSRDICQRGTSLTIQCQVDSQVTMMFWYRQQPGQSLTLIATANQGSEATYESGFVIDKFPISRPNLTFSTLTVSNMSPEDSSIYLCSVEGSGSGKSLETQYFGPGTRLLVL.

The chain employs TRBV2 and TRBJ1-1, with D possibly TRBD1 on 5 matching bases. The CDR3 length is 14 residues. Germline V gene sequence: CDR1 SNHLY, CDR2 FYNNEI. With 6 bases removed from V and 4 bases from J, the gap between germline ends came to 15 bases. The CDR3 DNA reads TGTGCCAGCAGCTGGGATGAGGGGAGCACTGAAGCTTTCTTT. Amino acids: CASSWDEGSTEAFF.